These 14 T cell receptor beta chains originate from one sample sequenced in a study of shared clonotypes between healthy human individuals. Clones were sequenced by immunoSEQ multiplex PCR, and TCRdb holds only the in-frame ones, with some missing. The sample holds 1,400,000 or so clones, approximately 98.5% seen once. The sample taken for sequencing was naive CD4+ T cells sorted from blood. Subset defined: CD45RA+ positively selected. The receptors derive from a man aged 30 to 39 in good health.

The chain joins TRBV11-2 to TRBJ2-6; maybe TRBD1 (5 bases). The CDR3 consists of 18 residues. Germline CDR1 reads SGHAT; CDR2 reads FQNNGV. The V end was cut by 4 bases, the J end by 0 bases, with 16 bases between. The DNA of the CDR3 is TGTGCCAGCAGCTCACCCCGGCAGGGCCCCTCTGGGGCCAACGTCCTGACTTTC. Translated, it gives CASSSPRQGPSGANVLTF.

This clone was counted a single time. This chain uses TRBV11-2 with TRBJ2-2; 8 nucleotides match TRBD1. Trimming at V came to 3 bases and at J to 5 bases, leaving 11 bases not matched to a gene. The CDR3 consists of 17 residues. Germline lookup yields CDR1 SGHAT and CDR2 FQNNGV. In DNA form, the CDR3 reads TGTGCCAGCAGCTTCCCCAGGGGGCCGACGGGGACCGGGGAGCTGTTTTTT. It codes for CASSFPRGPTGTGELFF. The complete variable domain, with remaining parts taken from reference TRBV11-2 and TRBJ2-2, reads EAGVAQSPRYKIIEKRQSVAFWCNPISGHATLYWYQQILGQGPKLLIQFQNNGVVDDSQLPKDRFSAERLKGVDSTLKIQPAKLEDSAVYLCASSFPRGPTGTGELFFGEGSRLTVL.

The chain couples TRBV4-1 to TRBJ1-2; D uncertain. Germline CDR1 MGHRA, CDR2 YSYEKL. V was cut by 1 base and J by 2 bases, with 8 bases left in between. This CDR3 has 14 amino acids. This chain's CDR3 is CASSQVPHNYGYTF. The DNA for the CDR3 is TGCGCCAGCAGCCAAGTCCCACACAACTATGGCTACACCTTC.

The chain is built from TRBV18 and TRBJ2-7, with 9 bases aligning to TRBD2. Germline V gene data show CDR1 as KGHSH and CDR2 as LQKENI. The CDR3 is 18 amino acids. Losses at the gene ends were 3 bases for V and 1 base for J; bases not matched to a gene: 13. CDR3 protein: CASSPLPPTSGVSYEQYF. CDR3 nucleotide sequence: TGTGCCAGCTCACCCTTGCCCCCGACTAGCGGAGTGTCCTACGAGCAGTACTTC.

The rearrangement links TRBV6-5 to TRBJ1-2; possibly TRBD1 for D (5 bases). Germline CDR1 and CDR2: MNHEY and SVGAGI. The CDR3 totals 15 residues. Deletions cut 0 bases from V and 7 bases from J, with 15 bases between. The CDR3 loop reads CASSYSRQGIGGYTF. For the CDR3, the DNA is TGTGCCAGCAGTTACTCCAGGCAGGGTATTGGTGGCTACACCTTC.

A word on this clone: The identical CDR3 is also encoded by other nucleotide sequences in the sample. The chain recombines TRBV7-9 with TRBJ2-5; D unclear. Looked up from germline, CDR1 is SEHNR and CDR2 is FQNEAQ (reference sequence). This CDR3 is 11 amino acids long. Trimming removed 3 bases at V and 5 bases at J, with 4 bases between. CDR3 coding DNA: TGTGCCAGCAGCTTCAAGGAGACCCAGTACTTC. Amino acid sequence: CASSFKETQYF.

The chain joins TRBV27 to TRBJ2-3; TRBD2 agrees at 7 bases. Germline V lookup: CDR1 MNHEY, CDR2 SMNVEV (reference sequence). The CDR3 loop spans 14 amino acids. V lost 8 bases, J lost 5 bases, and 10 bases stayed unmatched. DNA for the CDR3: TGTGCCAGCGGAGAGGGAGGGCCCCGAGATACGCAGTATTTT. Translated: CASGEGGPRDTQYF.

The rearrangement links TRBV7-2 to TRBJ2-1; 7 positions agree with TRBD2. Germline CDR1 SGHTA, CDR2 FQGNSA. The junction had 9 bases not matched to a gene; V was cut back by 0 bases and J by 4 bases. The CDR3 consists of 17 residues. CDR3 sequence reads: CASSLAFGASGYNEQFF. The CDR3 DNA reads as TGTGCCAGCAGCTTAGCTTTCGGGGCTAGCGGATACAATGAGCAGTTCTTC. The whole variable domain, remainder taken from reference TRBV7-2 and TRBJ2-1, is GAGVSQSPSNKVTEKGKDVELRCDPISGHTALYWYRQSLGQGLEFLIYFQGNSAPDKSGLPSDRFSAERTGGSVSTLTIQRTQQEDSAVYLCASSLAFGASGYNEQFFGPGTRLTVL.

This clone was observed a single time. The chain couples TRBV19 to TRBJ2-2; tentative D call: TRBD2 (6 bases). Germline loops: CDR1 LNHDA, CDR2 SQIVND (reference sequence). The CDR3 spans 16 residues. V gave up 2 bases and J gave up 0 bases, with 10 bases separating them. The CDR3 is CASSISGRSNTGELFF. Here the CDR3 DNA reads TGTGCCAGTAGTATATCCGGGAGATCGAACACCGGGGAGCTGTTTTTT.

Of note for this clone: The sample carries other DNA sequences with the same CDR3. The rearrangement uses TRBV5-1 and TRBJ2-7, with D perhaps given as TRBD1 or TRBD2 (5 bases each). The germline CDR1 and CDR2 sequences are SGHRS and YFSETQ. V was trimmed by 0 bases and J by 0 bases, leaving 7 bases between them. The CDR3 spans 14 residues. The CDR3 protein is CASSLGGISYEQYF. The CDR3 nucleotides read TGCGCCAGCAGCTTGGGGGGGATCTCCTACGAGCAGTACTTC.

The rearrangement joins TRBV19 to TRBJ1-1; D is undetermined. CDR3 size: 17 residues. Trimming removed 7 bases at V and 1 base at J, with 22 bases between. Germline loops: CDR1 LNHDA, CDR2 SQIVND (reference sequence). DNA of the CDR3: TGTGCCAGTACCTATAGGGCTGGGCAGGCCGGGAACACTGAAGCTTTCTTT. Amino acid sequence: CASTYRAGQAGNTEAFF.

This clone is a singleton in its sample. The J gene is TRBJ2-7, the V gene TRBV5-1; D is perhaps TRBD1 (5 bases). The V gene's germline CDR1 is SGHRS and CDR2 YFSETQ. V gave up 0 bases and J gave up 5 bases, with 12 bases separating them. The CDR3 is made up of 14 amino acids. CDR3 coding DNA: TGCGCCAGCAGCTTGGGTCAGGGTAGTGACGAGCAGTACTTC. Residues: CASSLGQGSDEQYF.

The chain has TRBV14 and TRBJ1-1, with D uncertain. Germline CDR1 SGHDN, CDR2 FVKESK. The CDR3 has 16 residues. V lost 0 bases and J 4 bases, leaving 15 bases between the germline ends. The CDR3 reads CASSQDSRAWSTEAFF. CDR3 DNA sequence: TGTGCCAGCAGCCAAGATTCGAGGGCCTGGAGCACTGAAGCTTTCTTT.

J is TRBJ2-4 and V is TRBV19; TRBD1 or TRBD2 may be the D gene (5 bases each). Germline V lookup: CDR1 LNHDA, CDR2 SQIVND (reference sequence). The CDR3 totals 16 residues. Trimming cost V 7 bases and J 8 bases, with 24 bases left between them. The CDR3 DNA is TGTGCCAGTACCCCACGGGGCCGAGCAGGGACCGACATTCAGTACTTC. This translates into CASTPRGRAGTDIQYF.